This entry features one T cell receptor (beta chain) sequence. Its antigen is currently not known. No base qualities exist here, and no much larger clone lies one base off it. These data come from a study of cytomegalovirus exposure and HLA in healthy donors (dated by TCRdb to about 2017). With regard to the full study: An earlier analysis of approximately 590 of the donors reported approximately 270 Gb of sequence data and roughly 100 million unique TCR beta sequences from about 179 million T cells. The study used immunosequencing to profile the T cell repertoires of approximately 640 subjects and linked those repertoires to cytomegalovirus serostatus. Rather than using new phenotypic data, the later analysis identified candidate immune exposures from TCR beta sequences and from how often those sequences occurred across donors. High-throughput TCR immunosequencing, statistical association of individual TCRs with disease status, and machine learning were combined to predict cytomegalovirus infection status. The study aimed to test whether cataloging public T cell receptors could reveal signatures of past pathogen exposure. Genome-wide SNP genotypes for about three fifths of the 666 donors were used in a later genetic analysis, which treated that subset as a discovery cohort. Of the approximately 400 genotyped donors, about 80% fell in the genetic ancestry cluster associated with self-reported Caucasian donors. To study patterns of TCR occurrence, a later analysis re-analyzed previously published TCR beta repertoires from 700 or so donors and added high-resolution HLA genotyping. To decide whether each TCR beta V gene segment behaved as functional or pseudogenic, an earlier analysis of some 600 of the donors relied on high-throughput TCR beta sequencing. Approximately 300 gigabases of sequencing data and 70 million to 95 million unique TCR sequences made up an early release that covered nearly 650 HLA-typed donors. Donor age, sex, ethnicity and CMV serostatus were compiled alongside the repertoire data. Every repertoire in the discovery cohort had been generated on one and the same sequencing platform. The number of typed donors differed by locus: roughly 629-630 for A, B, C, DRB1 and DQB1; some 500 for DQA1; approximately 610 for DPA1; and 400 to 480 for DPB1. HLA typing covered class I and class II loci at four-digit resolution. Among some 400 genotyped donors of the cohort, an average of around 220,000 unique TCR beta nucleotide sequences was sequenced per donor, of which about 19% were non-productive. Along with the roughly 670-subject first cohort, a separate validation cohort of more than 90 different subjects was used. Roughly five DR-DQ haplotypes were treated as single units for association and clustering because of strong linkage in the cohort.

The cysteine opens and the phenylalanine closes a CDR3 of 15 amino acids. Only the CDR3 portion is preserved as DNA: 45 bases, with reading frame beginning at the first base. Trimming accounts for 5 bases at V and 8 bases at J, while the number of junction bases matched to no gene is 8. In the germline V gene (reference sequence), CDR1 corresponds to LNHDA and CDR2 to SQIVND. The cohort consisted of fewer than 700 healthy bone marrow donors. Cohort members were all nominally healthy when sampled, although unrecorded immune exposures were likely present. The donor was CMV seropositive and was included in the group of around 300 seropositive cohort members. Every donor gave a peripheral blood sample, and the peripheral blood mononuclear cells from that sample were used for TCR beta sequencing. The Qiagen DNeasy Blood Extraction Kit was used to extract genomic DNA from the blood cell samples. The full study reports these points: In an earlier analysis of approximately 590 of the donors, most TCR beta V segments appeared in productive rearrangements about 87% or about 30% of the time, broadly matching IMGT annotations. Sequencing depth was assumed to be roughly uniform across donors in the presence/absence analyses, though that assumption may not hold. When HLA alleles, especially DR and DQ, strongly co-occurred, TCR associations were difficult to assign to individual alleles. The study listed 150 to 200 TCR beta chains as associated with cytomegalovirus. In a later analysis, around 17,000 TCR beta sequences were associated with specific HLA alleles at a false discovery rate of 0.05. A few of the identified cytomegalovirus-associated TCR beta chains were confirmed in vitro to be specific for cytomegalovirus antigens. Cytomegalovirus status was reported to be diagnosed by the classifier with high specificity and sensitivity in both the original and validation cohorts. According to a later analysis, most CMV-associated TCR beta chains appeared to be HLA-restricted, and the HLA associations seemed to be driven largely by CMV exposure. A later analysis found that TCR association rates varied across HLA loci, with DRB1 alleles showing the most associated TCRs and HLA-C alleles the fewest. The sequencing pipeline was judged likely to have produced a cluster of highly shared sequence variants as a technical artifact. Compared with equally common non-associated chains, HLA-associated TCR beta chains in a later analysis were more clonally expanded and had lower generation probabilities. Because counts were too low, seventeen rarely observed V segments, including chromosome 9 orphons, were left out of the earlier analysis of 587 of the donors. This cohort had only TCR beta chains sequenced, and the lack of alpha or paired-chain data limited which features could be detected. HLA typing was unavailable for some donors at each locus, so association tests used only the typed subset. The authors suggested that the approach could potentially be generalized to other disease states and immunological phenotypes. In a later genetic analysis, fewer N-insertions in productive TCRs were reported among donors in an Asian-associated ancestry cluster than the roughly 640-donor mean. CMV serostatus was the only immune exposure information available for the cohort. A further reported finding was that TCR beta sequences accurately predicted the HLA-A and HLA-B alleles for most subjects in the first cohort. Some IMGT-functional V segments, including TRBV6-2 and TRBV6-3, could not be distinguished by the 87-base-pair reads and were therefore excluded. Correlated functional status among segregating V segments might be attributable to linkage disequilibrium, but an unknown experimental factor could not be ruled out. While some public TCRs were present in many individuals, most TCR sequences turned up only very rarely across donors. A later genetic analysis associated a missense DCLRE1C variant with V-gene and J-gene trimming of TCR beta chains, and an independent cohort replicated the association. A later analysis reported that several top co-occurrence clusters appeared linked to parvovirus B19, influenza, CMV and Epstein-Barr virus.

To prepare the library, the immunoSEQ multiplex PCR assay was applied. For the multiplex PCR, a mixture combining 60 forward primers for TCR Vbeta segments and 13 reverse primers for TCR Jbeta segments was used. A multiplex PCR assay on genomic DNA amplified the CDR3 region of rearranged TCR beta genes. Amplified TCR beta libraries were sequenced as 87-base-pair reads on the Illumina HiSeq System. The authors' pipeline ran thus. A later analysis counted approximately 84 million unique TCR beta chains across the 500 to 850 repertoires, and around 9.9 million of these chains were shared by at least two donors. Raw reads were error-corrected and collapsed into unique sequences by a nearest-neighbor algorithm in which closely related sequences were merged to remove PCR and sequencing errors. To assign V, D and J gene segments, CDR3 sequences were aligned to IMGT reference sequences. For a sequence to be retained, a match of at least six nucleotides was required to both a V gene segment and a J gene segment. Rearrangements were classified as productive when the CDR3 lacked stop codons and remained in frame with V and J, and all other rearrangements were classified as non-productive. Following IMGT convention, CDR3 was defined as the stretch from the second conserved V-encoded cysteine up to the conserved J-encoded phenylalanine. The earlier analysis of fewer than 700 of the donors excluded sequences that lacked an unambiguous match to a single V gene segment. In an earlier analysis of several hundred of the donors, a V segment was called functional when productive rearrangements were above 56.7%, and segregating when the standard deviation between donors exceeded 5%. To diagnose cytomegalovirus status from the catalog of TCR beta chain sequences, a statistical classification framework was built. In a later analysis, V and J genes were assigned by comparing TCR nucleotide sequences against IMGT/GENE-DB human TR gene sequences. The TCRdist pipeline was used in a later analysis to assign CDR3 sequences and most-parsimonious VDJ recombination scenarios. A later analysis defined each TCR beta chain by its CDR3 amino acid sequence plus V-gene family, and excluded reads lacking a unique V-gene family. As a way to deal with suspected cross-contamination and a sequencing artifact, a later analysis dropped 640 or so nucleotide sequences that were highly shared and had low generation probability. For each public chain, a later analysis derived a clonal expansion index from normalized ranks of inferred template counts within each repertoire. In a later analysis, generation probabilities were computed using a VDJ recombination model fitted to out-of-frame rearrangements, and the results were checked against IGoR. In a later analysis, hypergeometric tests were used to score TCR-TCR, TCR-HLA and TCR-CMV co-occurrence, with a repertoire-size bias correction applied to TCR pairs. False discovery rates were estimated in a later analysis by permuting HLA or CMV assignments 20 times. A later analysis grouped co-occurring TCRs with DBSCAN, adding TCRdist sequence similarity when clustering within HLA-allele-positive subsets. For co-occurrence clustering, repertoires with fewer than 30,000 or more than 120,000 public chains were excluded, along with four to six repertoires with anomalous nucleotide sharing. The table comes from immuneACCESS by way of TCRdb, which keeps in-frame sequences with V and J called. Part of the clones is missing from these tables; in studies checked, under half for an unresolved V gene and the rest for unknown reasons. The DNA was the basis for D and trimming; V, J and clone size are from that table. In all, the sample holds roughly 250,000 clones, and roughly four fifths of those were seen once. Jointly, the top ten make up 2% to 2.5% of the sample.

Recombination joined TRBV19 with TRBJ2-1, with 11 bases in between that match TRBD2. Sequenced sample: PBMCs. This TCR was sampled from a woman in her forties in good health and CMV-seropositive. The nucleotide sequence is given as TGTGCCAGTAGTGAACTAGCGGGAGATGTCTATGAGCAGTTCTTC. Translated, this is CASSELAGDVYEQFF.